This T cell receptor (beta chain) was recorded in a study of vaccination and CD4 T cells after COVID-19 (dated 2022 in TCRdb). Turning to the overall study: Convalescent patients had a positive SARS-CoV-2 result on nasal swab PCR, and of these patients, nine had mild disease and one had severe disease. In the convalescent cohort there were six males and four females, among whom were two Hispanic individuals, seven Caucasians, two Asians and one multiracial person. Each participant got two doses of either the Pfizer-BioNTech BNT162b2 vaccine (n=8) or the Moderna mRNA-1273 vaccine (n=2). Post-COVID blood samples from convalescent patients were collected a median of about 100 days after diagnosis, with a range of roughly 35 to 161 days. Post-vaccine blood samples were taken a median of around 70 days after the second vaccine dose, with a range of roughly 14 to 241 days. For a few convalescent patients, samples were collected at an early post-vaccination timepoint (day 14) as well as at a late post-vaccination timepoint (days 161 to 241). For stimulating the cultures, overlapping spike peptide pools were used, derived from SARS-CoV-2 as well as from the common cold coronaviruses HCoV-NL63, HCoV-OC43 and HCoV-229E. Control cultures received a CEFX viral epitope pool as the positive control, an HIV-1 Nef peptide pool as the negative control, or no peptide. In some eleven COVID-19 convalescent patients and a few infection-naive healthy vaccine recipients, researchers compared the spike-specific CD4+ TCR repertoire from before mRNA vaccination with the repertoire from after. What the research found in general, with its limitations: Although the median number of SARS-CoV-2-reactive clonotypes went up from roughly 22 after infection to 38 after vaccination, the increase was not significant. The study included relatively few convalescent patients and did not analyze early timepoints after natural infection. Nearly all vaccine-specific clones in convalescent patients (304 of 307) were mono-reactive for SARS-CoV-2 spike rather than cross-reactive with common cold coronaviruses. Among convalescent patients, a median about 87% of the SARS-CoV-2-reactive clones seen after vaccination appeared only after vaccination, which suggests priming specific to the vaccine.

The CDR3 runs 13 amino acids, cysteine and phenylalanine included. This entry keeps only the CDR3 DNA: 39 bases, framed from base 1. According to the germline V gene (reference sequence), CDR1 reads DFQATT and CDR2 reads SNEGSKA. The junction shows trimming of 0 bases on V and 6 bases on J, and the gene matches do not reach 3 bases of it. Comment on this clonotype: No antigen is known for it. Base qualities were left out, and no much larger clone turns up one base away.

Library preparation used PCR. DNA from cultured CD4+ T cells underwent TCR sequencing with the Oncomine TCR Beta short-read assay at the Johns Hopkins FTIC core. The QIAamp micro DNA kit was used to extract genomic DNA from the cultured CD4+ T cells. Oncomine TCR Beta libraries from cultured CD4+ T cells were pooled using unique dual indexes and sequenced on an Illumina iSeq 100. As for how the authors treated the data: Non-productive sequences were removed, and CDR3s not starting with C, not ending with F or W, or shorter than 7 amino acids were discarded. The MANAFEST web application was used to identify antigen-specific clonotypes by comparing peptide-stimulated wells against reference wells and other culture wells. For a clone to be called positive, the clone needed an FDR below 0.05, an odds ratio above 5, and a productive frequency above 0.1% in at least two of three replicate wells. A clonotype counted as cross-reactive if it showed significant expansion both in the SARS-CoV-2 spike wells and in at least one common cold coronavirus spike condition. Using R version 3.6.1, CDR3 homology was evaluated through Levenshtein distances (stringdist) along with unrooted phylogenetic trees (ape). TCRdb took the public reads, trimmed them with fastp at Q25, ran MiXCR for clone calling and kept in-frame beta chains. Every distinct CDR3 protein forms one entry, paired with its most common genes and DNA. The V and J calls were not made by the authors but by TCRdb's processing. This sample lists 20,000 to 25,000 distinct CDR3 sequences; under 40% were detected once. The biggest ten clones account for approximately 9% of the sample.

The intended sense of this specimen's time point label: late sampling 161 to 241 days after vaccination in a few convalescent patients. Reading the label with the study, this specimen's treatment or condition is: approximately 9-day PBMC culture with coronavirus spike peptide pools or control peptides (ViraFEST assay). To expand antigen-specific T cells with peptide pools and then pick out the expanded clonotypes through TCR sequencing, the study relied on the ViraFEST assay. The convalescent patients' positive SARS-CoV-2 PCR tests were from March to December 2020, which was before the Alpha, Beta and Delta variants emerged in the United States. PBMCs were cultured at roughly 1.9 million per well in IMDM supplemented with approximately 5% human AB serum and 8.5 to 10 IU/ml IL-2, with about 10 ug/ml peptide pools added. Half of the culture medium was replaced with fresh IL-2-containing medium on days 3 and 7. CD4+ T cells were isolated after around 11 days of culture through negative selection using the EasySep CD4+ T cell isolation kit. Ficoll-Paque Plus gradient centrifugation was used to isolate PBMCs from whole blood, and the isolated PBMCs were then either used fresh or cryopreserved at -140C. Triplicate wells were generally used for each culture condition.

This sequence originates from a human donor who had recovered from COVID-19. This chain joins TRBV20-1 to TRBJ2-7; TRBD1 fits 9 bases in the junction. The sample in question was CD4+ T cells from blood, cultured in vitro, obtained about 7 months after SARS-CoV-2 vaccination. The CDR3 corresponds to CSAREGTGLEQYF. The nucleotide sequence is given as TGCAGTGCTAGAGAAGGGACAGGGCTCGAGCAGTACTTC.